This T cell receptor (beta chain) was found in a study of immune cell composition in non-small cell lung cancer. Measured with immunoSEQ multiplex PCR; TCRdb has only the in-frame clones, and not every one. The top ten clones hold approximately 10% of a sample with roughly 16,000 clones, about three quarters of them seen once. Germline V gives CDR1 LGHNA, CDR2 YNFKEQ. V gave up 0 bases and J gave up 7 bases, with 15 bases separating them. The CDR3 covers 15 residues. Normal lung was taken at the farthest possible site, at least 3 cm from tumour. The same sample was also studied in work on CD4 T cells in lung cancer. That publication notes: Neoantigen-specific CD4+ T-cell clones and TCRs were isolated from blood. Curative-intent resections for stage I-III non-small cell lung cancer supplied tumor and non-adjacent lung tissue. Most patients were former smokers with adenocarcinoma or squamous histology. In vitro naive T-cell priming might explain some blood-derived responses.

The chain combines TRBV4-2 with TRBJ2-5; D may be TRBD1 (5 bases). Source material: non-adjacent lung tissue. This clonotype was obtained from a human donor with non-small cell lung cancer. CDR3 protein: CASSQEIRDLGTQYF. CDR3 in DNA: TGTGCCAGCAGCCAAGAAATCAGGGATCTGGGGACCCAGTACTTC.